This is a list of T cell receptor beta chains from one sample in a study of beta chain features in type 1 diabetes. Sequencing used immunoSEQ multiplex PCR; TCRdb keeps in-frame clones, though not all of them. The table records some 44,000 clones, about 50% of them present only once. The sequenced sample was stem cell memory CD4+ T cells from blood. These receptors all come from a woman under 40 in good health. Each CDR3 is given with its conserved first and last residue. A D gene is named only where the DNA matches it firmly. Size is stated for part of the rows, as once, few or many counts, or as a class when the clone is expanded.

d_call	j_call	clone_size	v_call	cdr3_length	cdr3_aa	cdr3_nt
TRBD2	TRBJ2-2	.	TRBV6-1	15	CASSEGTTGTGELFF	TGTGCCAGCAGTGAGGGGACTACGGGCACCGGGGAGCTGTTTTTT
TRBD2	TRBJ2-1	.	TRBV18	15	CASSPGLAGANEQFF	TGTGCCAGCTCACCGGGACTAGCGGGAGCCAATGAGCAGTTCTTC
.	TRBJ2-7	.	TRBV28	15	CASSLGGRSSYEQYF	TGTGCCAGCAGTTTGGGGGGAAGGAGCTCCTACGAGCAGTACTTC
.	TRBJ1-5	.	TRBV2	14	CASSEEQARQPQHF	TGTGCCAGCAGTGAGGAACAGGCAAGGCAGCCCCAGCATTTT
.	TRBJ1-1	.	TRBV9	14	CASSVGGMNTEAFF	TGTGCCAGCAGCGTAGGGGGCATGAACACTGAAGCTTTCTTT
TRBD1	TRBJ1-1	few	TRBV7-8	15	CASSTRQGVNTEAFF	TGTGCCAGCAGCACAAGACAGGGGGTGAACACTGAAGCTTTCTTT
.	TRBJ2-1	few	TRBV7-2	14	CASSGRTTEIEQFF	TGTGCCAGCAGCGGCCGGACTACCGAGATAGAGCAGTTCTTC
TRBD1	TRBJ1-2	.	TRBV5-6	14	CASTDRGLGYGYTF	TGTGCCAGCACCGACAGGGGCCTAGGATATGGCTACACCTTC
TRBD1	TRBJ2-6	few	TRBV2	14	CASTTGAGANVLTF	TGTGCCAGCACGACAGGGGCCGGGGCCAACGTCCTGACTTTC
TRBD1	TRBJ1-1	.	TRBV5-1	14	CASSPGQGFTEAFF	TGCGCCAGCAGCCCTGGACAGGGGTTCACTGAAGCTTTCTTT
.	TRBJ2-6	.	TRBV5-1	18	CASSLLPGSLTGANVLTF	TGCGCCAGCAGCTTGTTGCCGGGATCCTTAACTGGGGCCAACGTCCTGACTTTC
TRBD2	TRBJ2-1	.	TRBV28	16	CASSLWGLAGRNEQFF	TGTGCCAGCAGTTTATGGGGACTAGCGGGAAGGAATGAGCAGTTCTTC
.	TRBJ1-2	few	TRBV11-2	16	CASSLDGSMELRGYTF	TGTGCCAGCAGCTTAGACGGTAGTATGGAGCTCCGGGGCTACACCTTC
TRBD1	TRBJ1-2	.	TRBV19	15	CASSKGQLPVFSYTF	TGTGCCAGTAGTAAGGGACAGTTACCCGTCTTCTCCTACACCTTC
TRBD2	TRBJ2-3	.	TRBV7-2	16	CASSDWASGSPDTQYF	TGTGCCAGCAGCGACTGGGCTAGCGGGAGCCCAGATACGCAGTATTTT
.	TRBJ1-1	.	TRBV4-1	17	CASSPQGVGRVNTEAFF	TGCGCCAGCAGCCCACAGGGAGTTGGGCGGGTGAACACTGAAGCTTTCTTT
TRBD2	TRBJ2-5	few	TRBV28	16	CASSWGRASGEETQYF	TGTGCCAGCAGTTGGGGAAGGGCTAGCGGGGAAGAGACCCAGTACTTC